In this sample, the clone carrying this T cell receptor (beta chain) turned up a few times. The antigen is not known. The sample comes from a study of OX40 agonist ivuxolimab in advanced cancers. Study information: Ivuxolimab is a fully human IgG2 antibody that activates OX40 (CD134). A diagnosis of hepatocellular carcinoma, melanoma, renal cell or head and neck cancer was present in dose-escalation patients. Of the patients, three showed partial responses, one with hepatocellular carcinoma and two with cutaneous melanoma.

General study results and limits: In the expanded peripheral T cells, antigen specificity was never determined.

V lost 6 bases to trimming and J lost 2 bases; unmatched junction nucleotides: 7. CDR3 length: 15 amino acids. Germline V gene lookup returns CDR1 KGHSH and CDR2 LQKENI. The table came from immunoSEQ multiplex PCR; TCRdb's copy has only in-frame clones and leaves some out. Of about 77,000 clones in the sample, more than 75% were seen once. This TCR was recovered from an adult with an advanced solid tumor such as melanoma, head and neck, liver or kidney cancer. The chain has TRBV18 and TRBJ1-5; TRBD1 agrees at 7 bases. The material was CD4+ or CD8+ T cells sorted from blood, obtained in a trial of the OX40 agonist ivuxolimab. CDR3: CASSQTGLGNQPQHF. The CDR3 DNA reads TGTGCCAGCTCTCAGACAGGGCTGGGCAATCAGCCCCAGCATTTT.